This TCR beta chain was identified in a study of shared clonotypes between healthy human individuals. CDR3 length: 15 amino acids. Trimming stripped 1 base from V and 2 bases from J, with 12 bases between. CDR1 and CDR2 (germline): SGHTA, FQGNSA. Assay: immunoSEQ multiplex PCR; the TCRdb copy retains only in-frame clones and omits some. The data contain roughly 1,600,000 clones, just under 99% of them singletons. Study conclusions and caveats: Unshared clonotypes carried lower generation probabilities than those common to all four donors. The rarefaction results pointed to incomplete sorted-subset sequencing despite large depth.

Concerning this clone itself: Its antigen is still unknown.

The chain couples TRBV7-2 to TRBJ2-7, with D perhaps matching TRBD2 (5 bases). The TCR comes from a man younger than 40 in good health. Sequencing was performed on naive CD4+ T cells sorted from blood. The subset was: CD45RA+ positively selected. The CDR3 bases are TGTGCCAGCAGCTTAGAGGTTAGCGCAACCTACGAGCAGTACTTC. Translation gives CASSLEVSATYEQYF.